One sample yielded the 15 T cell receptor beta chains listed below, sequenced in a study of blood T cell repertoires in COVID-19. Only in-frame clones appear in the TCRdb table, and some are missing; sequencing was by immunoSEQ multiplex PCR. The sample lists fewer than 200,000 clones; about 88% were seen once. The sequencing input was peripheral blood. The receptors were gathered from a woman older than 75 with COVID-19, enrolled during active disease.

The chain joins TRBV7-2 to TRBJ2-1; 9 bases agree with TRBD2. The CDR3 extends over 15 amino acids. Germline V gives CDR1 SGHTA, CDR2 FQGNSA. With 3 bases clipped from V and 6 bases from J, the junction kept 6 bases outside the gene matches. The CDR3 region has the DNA TGTGCCAGCAGCTTCAGTAGCGGGAGTCCCAATGAGCAGTTCTTC. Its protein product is CASSFSSGSPNEQFF.

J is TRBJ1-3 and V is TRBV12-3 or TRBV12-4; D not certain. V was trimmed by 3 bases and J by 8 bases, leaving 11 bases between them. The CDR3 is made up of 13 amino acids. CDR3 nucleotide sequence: TGTGCCAGCAGTTTTGCGGGGATGGACACCATATATTTT. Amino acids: CASSFAGMDTIYF.

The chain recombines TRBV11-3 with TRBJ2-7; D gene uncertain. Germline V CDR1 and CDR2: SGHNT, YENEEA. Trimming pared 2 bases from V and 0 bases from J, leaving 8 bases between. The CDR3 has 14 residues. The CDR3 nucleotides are TGTGCCAGCAGCTTATTTCCGAGCTCCTACGAGCAGTACTTC. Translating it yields CASSLFPSSYEQYF. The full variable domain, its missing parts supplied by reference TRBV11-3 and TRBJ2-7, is EAGVVQSPRYKIIEKKQPVAFWCNPISGHNTLYWYLQNLGQGPELLIRYENEEAVDDSQLPKDRFSAERLKGVDSTLKIQPAELGDSAVYLCASSLFPSSYEQYFGPGTRLTVT.

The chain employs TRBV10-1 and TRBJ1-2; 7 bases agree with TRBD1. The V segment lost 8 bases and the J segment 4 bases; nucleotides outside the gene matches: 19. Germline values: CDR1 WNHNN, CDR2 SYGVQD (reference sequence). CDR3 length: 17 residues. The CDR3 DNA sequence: TGCGCCAGCCATCAATTTCGTCCCGGGACAGCTACCTATGGCTACACCTTC. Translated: CASHQFRPGTATYGYTF.

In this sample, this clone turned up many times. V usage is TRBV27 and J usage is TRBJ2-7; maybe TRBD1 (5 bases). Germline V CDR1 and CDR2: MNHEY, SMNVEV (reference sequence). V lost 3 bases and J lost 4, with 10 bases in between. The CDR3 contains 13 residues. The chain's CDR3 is CASSLGRDYEQYF. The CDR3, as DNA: TGTGCCAGCAGTTTGGGCAGGGATTACGAGCAGTACTTC.

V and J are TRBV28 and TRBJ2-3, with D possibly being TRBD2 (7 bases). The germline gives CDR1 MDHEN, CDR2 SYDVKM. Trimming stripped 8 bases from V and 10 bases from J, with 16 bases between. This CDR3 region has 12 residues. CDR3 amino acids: CASGAGAKAQYF. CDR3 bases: TGTGCCAGCGGCGCGGGGGCCAAAGCGCAGTATTTT.

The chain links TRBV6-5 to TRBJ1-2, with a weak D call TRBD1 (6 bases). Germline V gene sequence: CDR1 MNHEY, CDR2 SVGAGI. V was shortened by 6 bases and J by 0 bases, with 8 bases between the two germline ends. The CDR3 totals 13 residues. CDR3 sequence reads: CASRQGSNYGYTF. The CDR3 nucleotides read TGTGCCAGCAGGCAGGGGTCTAACTATGGCTACACCTTC.

The CDR3 region has the DNA TGTGCCATCAGTTTACCGGGACAGGGGGCTAATGGCTACACCTTC. As protein: CAISLPGQGANGYTF. The chain joins TRBV10-3 to TRBJ1-2; the match to TRBD1 covers 12 bases. The germline V gene encodes CDR1 ENHRY and CDR2 SYGVKD. V shed 5 bases and J 6 bases; nucleotides not matched to a gene: 7. This CDR3 contains 15 residues.

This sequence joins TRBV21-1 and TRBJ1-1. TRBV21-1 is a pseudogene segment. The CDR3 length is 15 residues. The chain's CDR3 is CASTTTFITTTEAFF. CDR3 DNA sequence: TGTGCCAGCACTACGACTTTCATCACGACCACTGAAGCTTTCTTT.

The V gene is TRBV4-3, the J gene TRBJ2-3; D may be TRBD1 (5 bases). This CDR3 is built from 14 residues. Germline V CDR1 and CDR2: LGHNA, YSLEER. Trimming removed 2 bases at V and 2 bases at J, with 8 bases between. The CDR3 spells CASSQFRATDTQYF. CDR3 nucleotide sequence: TGCGCCAGCAGCCAATTCAGGGCCACAGATACGCAGTATTTT.

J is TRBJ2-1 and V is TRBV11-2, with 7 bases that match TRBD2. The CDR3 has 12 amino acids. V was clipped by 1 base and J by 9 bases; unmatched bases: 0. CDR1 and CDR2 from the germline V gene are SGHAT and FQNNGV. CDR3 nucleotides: TGTGCCAGCAGCTTAGGACTAGCTGAGCAGTTCTTC. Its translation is CASSLGLAEQFF.

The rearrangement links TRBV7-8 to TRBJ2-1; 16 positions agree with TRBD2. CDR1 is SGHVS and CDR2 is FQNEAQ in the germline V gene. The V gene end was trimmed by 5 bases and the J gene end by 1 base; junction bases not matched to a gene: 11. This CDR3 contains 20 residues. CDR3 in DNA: TGTGCCAGCAGCCCTAGGGGGGGACTAGCGGGAGGGCGTTCCTACAATGAGCAGTTCTTC. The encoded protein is CASSPRGGLAGGRSYNEQFF.

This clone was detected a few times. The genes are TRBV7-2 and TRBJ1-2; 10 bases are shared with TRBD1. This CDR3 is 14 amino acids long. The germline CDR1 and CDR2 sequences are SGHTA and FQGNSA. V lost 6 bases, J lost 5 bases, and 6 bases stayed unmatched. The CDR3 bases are TGTGCCAGCAGTACAGACAGGGGGCCTTATGGCTACACCTTC. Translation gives CASSTDRGPYGYTF.

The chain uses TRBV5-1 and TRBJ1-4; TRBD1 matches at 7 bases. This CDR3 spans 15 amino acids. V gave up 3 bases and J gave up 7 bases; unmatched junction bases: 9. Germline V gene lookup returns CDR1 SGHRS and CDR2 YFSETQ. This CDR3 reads CASSSTGDGSEKLFF. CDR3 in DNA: TGCGCCAGCAGCTCCACAGGGGATGGAAGTGAAAAACTGTTTTTT. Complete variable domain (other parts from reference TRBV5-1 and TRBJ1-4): KAGVTQTPRYLIKTRGQQVTLSCSPISGHRSVSWYQQTPGQGLQFLFEYFSETQRNKGNFPGRFSGRQFSNSRSEMNVSTLELGDSALYLCASSSTGDGSEKLFFGSGTQLSVL.

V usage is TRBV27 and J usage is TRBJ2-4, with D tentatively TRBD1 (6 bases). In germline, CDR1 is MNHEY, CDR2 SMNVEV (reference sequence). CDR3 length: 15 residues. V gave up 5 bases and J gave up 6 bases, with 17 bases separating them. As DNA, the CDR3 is TGTGCCAGCAGTCCTAACACAGGGAGAGGAAACATTCAGTACTTC. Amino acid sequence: CASSPNTGRGNIQYF.